A single sample is the source of the 31 T cell receptor beta chains below, sequenced in a study of T-cell reconstitution after alpha-beta-depleted transplantation in children. For TCRbeta, the library was prepared with unique molecular identifiers. In TCRdb, the PCR reads were re-called with MiXCR into one record per CDR3 protein. The data hold 300,000 or so distinct CDR3 sequences, with 9.9% observed a single time. The source was PBMCs from the stem cell graft donor, collected from the stem cell graft. The receptors here all came from a human donor who donated a stem cell graft to a child with SCID.

This clonotype appeared many times. CDR3 DNA: TGTGCCAGCAGTTACGGACAGGGGCATCAGCCCCAGCATTTT. As protein: CASSYGQGHQPQHF. V gene TRBV12-3 or TRBV12-4 combines with J gene TRBJ1-5; 9 bases are a match to TRBD1. Losses at the gene ends were 4 bases for V and 5 bases for J; bases not matched to a gene: 3. This CDR3 region has 14 residues.

This clonotype was recorded many times. The gene calls are TRBV10-3 and TRBJ2-7; 10 positions match TRBD1. The CDR3 spans 16 residues. The V segment lost 2 bases and the J segment 5 bases; nucleotides outside the gene matches: 9. Germline V gene sequence: CDR1 ENHRY, CDR2 SYGVKD. As DNA, the CDR3 is TGTGCCATCAGTGAGGTGACAGGGGGCTCTATAAACGAGCAGTACTTC. This encodes CAISEVTGGSINEQYF.

This clonotype was counted a few times. The chain is built from TRBV10-3 and TRBJ1-4; 11 bases line up with TRBD1. Germline V gene sequence: CDR1 ENHRY, CDR2 SYGVKD. This CDR3 is 17 amino acids long. The V segment lost 5 bases and the J segment 8 bases; nucleotides outside the gene matches: 13. The CDR3 loop reads CAISPGQGARSLEKLFF. The DNA for the CDR3 is TGTGCCATCAGTCCTGGACAGGGGGCGAGATCGTTGGAAAAACTGTTTTTT.

The CDR3 DNA follows: TGCGCCAGCGGGGAGGCCCCTAGCACAGATACGCAGTATTTT. Encoded protein: CASGEAPSTDTQYF. This rearrangement joins TRBV10-2 to TRBJ2-3; tentatively, D is TRBD2 (6 bases). V was trimmed by 8 bases and J by 0 bases, leaving 12 bases between them. This CDR3 comprises 14 residues. CDR1 is WSHSY, CDR2 SAAADI, per germline.

The chain is built from TRBV27 and TRBJ2-1; 10 bases agree with TRBD2. This CDR3 has 14 amino acids. Germline CDR1 and CDR2: MNHEY and SMNVEV (reference sequence). V gave up 8 bases and J gave up 9 bases; unmatched junction bases: 10. The CDR3 DNA follows: TGTGCCAGCCAAGCGGGGGGGCCTCTCTCTGAGCAGTTCTTC. Amino acids: CASQAGGPLSEQFF.

There are a few counts of this clonotype. V is TRBV5-1 and J is TRBJ2-2; the D gene could be TRBD1 or TRBD2 (5 bases each). The V end was cut by 2 bases, the J end by 3 bases, with 11 bases between. The CDR3 spans 15 residues. The germline gives CDR1 SGHRS, CDR2 YFSETQ. The CDR3 protein is CASSLNGAYTGELFF. The CDR3 nucleotides are TGCGCCAGCAGCTTAAACGGGGCCTACACCGGGGAGCTGTTTTTT.

The chain uses TRBV2 and TRBJ2-7; 9 positions agree with TRBD2. This CDR3 is 14 amino acids long. Trimming took 6 bases from V and 2 from J; bases not matched to a gene: 5. Germline V CDR1 and CDR2: SNHLY, FYNNEI. The CDR3 nucleotides are TGTGCCAGCAGCTCAGAGCGGGGGGCCTACGAGCAGTACTTC. Translated, it gives CASSSERGAYEQYF. The whole variable domain, filled in from reference TRBV2 and TRBJ2-7, reads EPEVTQTPSHQVTQMGQEVILRCVPISNHLYFYWYRQILGQKVEFLVSFYNNEISEKSEIFDDQFSVERPDGSNFTLKIRSTKLEDSAMYFCASSSERGAYEQYFGPGTRLTVT.

J is TRBJ2-7 and V is TRBV5-1; 8 bases are shared with TRBD2. Germline V gene lookup returns CDR1 SGHRS and CDR2 YFSETQ. The trim removed 0 bases at V and 2 bases at J, leaving 4 bases unmatched. This CDR3 is built from 15 residues. The CDR3 DNA reads TGCGCCAGCAGCTTGGGGGTAGCGGGACCCTACGAGCAGTACTTC. Amino acid sequence: CASSLGVAGPYEQYF.

Concerning this clonotype itself: An end of the junction differs from the germline gene, which may be a read error. The chain uses TRBV12-3 or TRBV12-4 and TRBJ2-7; TRBD2 might be the D (7 bases). The CDR3 is 13 amino acids. The CDR3 nucleotides read TGTGCCAGTTGGGGGGGCAGGGCGAACGAGAAGTACTTC. This sequence encodes CASWGGRANEKYF.

This clonotype turned up a few times. One end of the junction is discordant with germline, which a read error may explain. The chain is built from TRBV20-1 and TRBJ1-1; D unclear. CDR1 DFQATT and CDR2 SNEGSKA come from the germline V gene (reference sequence). The CDR3 consists of 12 residues. The CDR3 here is CSARVVGSDSGF. DNA for the CDR3: TGCAGTGCTAGAGTTGTGGGTTCGGATTCGGGCTTT.

The genes are TRBV6-1 and TRBJ2-2; D unresolved. This CDR3 comprises 15 residues. Trimming took off 5 bases at V and 0 bases at J, with 10 bases between the two ends. Germline V gene data show CDR1 as MNHNS and CDR2 as SASEGT. CDR3 DNA: TGTGCCAGCAGTCCGTTTGAACCGAACACCGGGGAGCTGTTTTTT. Protein sequence: CASSPFEPNTGELFF.

V usage is TRBV20-1 and J usage is TRBJ2-1, with D hard to call. V lost 0 bases and J 2 bases, leaving 8 bases between the germline ends. CDR3 size: 14 residues. The germline V gene has CDR1 DFQATT and CDR2 SNEGSKA (reference sequence). DNA for the CDR3: TGCAGTGCTAGAGAGGTTTTGGCCTACAATGAGCAGTTCTTC. It yields the protein CSAREVLAYNEQFF.

In its sample, this clonotype was seen a few times. V and J are TRBV4-1 and TRBJ2-5, with D perhaps TRBD1 (6 bases). V was cut by 0 bases and J by 3 bases, with 14 bases left in between. CDR3 length: 16 amino acids. Germline V CDR1 and CDR2: MGHRA, YSYEKL. CDR3 amino acids: CASSQDKTGIEETQYF. In DNA, the CDR3 is TGCGCCAGCAGCCAAGACAAAACAGGGATAGAAGAGACCCAGTACTTC.

This clonotype came up a few times. The chain has TRBV20-1 and TRBJ1-3; no clear D gene. The V gene's germline CDR1 is DFQATT and CDR2 SNEGSKA (reference sequence). The CDR3 covers 14 residues. V lost 6 bases and J 1 base, leaving 13 bases between the germline ends. The DNA of the CDR3 is TGCAGTGCAAGCCCCATAATATCTGGAAACACCATATATTTT. It encodes CSASPIISGNTIYF.

This clonotype was detected ten times or more. V and J are TRBV7-9 and TRBJ2-7; D call uncertain. The V gene lost 1 base and the J gene lost 0 bases, with 10 bases spanning the gap. The CDR3 loop spans 15 amino acids. Germline CDR1 reads SEHNR; CDR2 reads FQNEAQ (reference sequence). The CDR3 region is CASSLGVLSSYEQYF. In DNA, the CDR3 is TGTGCCAGCAGCTTAGGAGTACTAAGCTCCTACGAGCAGTACTTC.

V is TRBV20-1 and J is TRBJ2-1, with 12 positions matching TRBD2. V lost 1 base and J lost 7; bases outside the gene matches: 8. This CDR3 contains 16 residues. CDR1 DFQATT and CDR2 SNEGSKA come from the germline V gene (reference sequence). The DNA for the CDR3 is TGCAGTGCTAGAGTGCCTAGCGGGGGGGCCGGAAATGAGCAGTTCTTC. This encodes CSARVPSGGAGNEQFF.

This clonotype was picked up many times. This sequence joins TRBV5-1 and TRBJ2-2; no clear D gene. Trimming cost V 1 base and J 7 bases, with 5 bases left between them. CDR3 length equals 12 residues. CDR1 is SGHRS and CDR2 is YFSETQ in the germline V gene. DNA for the CDR3: TGCGCCAGCAGCTTGTCTTTCGGGGAGCTGTTTTTT. Protein sequence: CASSLSFGELFF.

This clonotype was seen a few times. The rearrangement joins TRBV7-9 to TRBJ2-6; D is undetermined. Germline CDR1 SEHNR, CDR2 FQNEAQ (reference sequence). The CDR3 covers 16 residues. V was cut by 7 bases and J by 0 bases, with 13 bases left in between. The CDR3 spells CASTTTMVSGANVLTF. The CDR3 DNA is TGTGCCAGCACTACTACTATGGTCTCTGGGGCCAACGTCCTGACTTTC.

The table lists this clonotype with many counts. This rearrangement joins TRBV20-1 to TRBJ2-3; TRBD2 is a possible D gene (6 bases). The CDR3 is 15 residues long. Germline lookup yields CDR1 DFQATT and CDR2 SNEGSKA (reference sequence). The V gene lost 3 bases and the J gene lost 2 bases, with 15 bases spanning the gap. DNA for the CDR3: TGCAGTGCTAGGGGACCGGGACTCCACACAGATACGCAGTATTTT. Its protein is CSARGPGLHTDTQYF.

This clonotype was counted many times. Here the CDR3 DNA reads TGTGCCACCAGCAGAGAAAGGGGTCAGACCTACGAGCAGTACTTC. Amino acid sequence: CATSRERGQTYEQYF. The V and J genes are TRBV15 and TRBJ2-7, with D possibly TRBD1 on 5 matching bases. Germline CDR1 reads LNHNV; CDR2 reads YYDKDF (reference sequence). Between the trimmed V and J ends, which lost 0 bases and 2 bases, there was a span of 11 bases. The CDR3 sequence is 15 residues long.

This chain joins TRBV2 and TRBJ2-1; 11 bases agree with TRBD2. The CDR3 contains 15 residues. Germline-derived CDR1 and CDR2 are SNHLY and FYNNEI. V was clipped by 6 bases and J by 10 bases; unmatched bases: 11. The CDR3 region is CASSVIAGGPGEQFF. The CDR3 coding sequence is TGTGCCAGCAGCGTAATAGCGGGGGGGCCTGGGGAGCAGTTCTTC.

In its sample, this clonotype was seen many times. The V gene is TRBV7-6, the J gene TRBJ1-1; D gene unclear. V lost 1 base and J 2 bases, leaving 5 bases between the germline ends. Germline V gives CDR1 SGHVS, CDR2 FNYEAQ. This CDR3 region has 13 residues. CDR3 DNA sequence: TGTGCCAGCAGCTTAGGCCACAACACTGAAGCTTTCTTT. Translated: CASSLGHNTEAFF. The whole variable domain, remainder taken from reference TRBV7-6 and TRBJ1-1, is GAGVSQSPRYKVTKRGQDVALRCDPISGHVSLYWYRQALGQGPEFLTYFNYEAQQDKSGLPNDRFSAERPEGSISTLTIQRTEQRDSAMYRCASSLGHNTEAFFGQGTRLTVV.

The chain carries TRBV12-3 or TRBV12-4 and TRBJ2-5; weak D call: TRBD2 (7 bases). The CDR3 sequence is 14 residues long. V lost 8 bases and J 5 bases, leaving 18 bases between the germline ends. CDR3 residues: CASLRRGGFETQYF. The CDR3 DNA sequence: TGTGCCAGCTTAAGGAGGGGGGGCTTTGAGACCCAGTACTTC.

This sequence joins TRBV27 and TRBJ2-1; 9 bases are a match to TRBD2. Germline V CDR1 and CDR2: MNHEY, SMNVEV (reference sequence). Trimming removed 1 base from V and 0 bases from J; junction bases left unmatched: 7. The CDR3 consists of 18 residues. The CDR3: CASSLWLAGKASYNEQFF. CDR3 coding DNA: TGTGCCAGCAGTTTATGGCTAGCGGGGAAAGCCTCCTACAATGAGCAGTTCTTC.

This clonotype appeared a few times. The genes are TRBV5-1 and TRBJ1-3; weak D call: TRBD1 (6 bases). Per germline, CDR1 SGHRS and CDR2 YFSETQ. The length of the CDR3 is 13 residues. Trimming took off 4 bases at V and 4 bases at J, with 9 bases between the two ends. CDR3 bases: TGCGCCAGCAGCACAGGGTCCGGAAACACCATATATTTT. Translation: CASSTGSGNTIYF.

This clonotype was counted many times. J is TRBJ2-5 and V is TRBV13; the D is unclear. The CDR3 consists of 14 residues. Germline V gives CDR1 PRHDT, CDR2 FYEKMQ (reference sequence). Trimming cost V 3 bases and J 4 bases, with 12 bases left between them. In nucleotides, the CDR3 is TGTGCCAGCAGCTTCGGTATCCGTTCAGAGACCCAGTACTTC. This translates into CASSFGIRSETQYF.

This clonotype was recorded many times. V and J are TRBV3-1 and TRBJ2-3, with D uncertain. Trimming left V 2 bases short and J 2 bases short, with 5 bases between. The CDR3 length is 13 residues. Germline V gene sequence: CDR1 LGHDT, CDR2 YNNKEL (reference sequence). The CDR3 loop reads CASSQRYTDTQYF. The CDR3 coding sequence is TGTGCCAGCAGCCAAAGATACACAGATACGCAGTATTTT.

The chain has TRBV2 and TRBJ2-1; 11 positions agree with TRBD2. Germline CDR1 and CDR2: SNHLY and FYNNEI. With V trimmed by 6 bases and J by 7 bases, 11 bases remained unmatched. CDR3 length equals 16 residues. CDR3 DNA: TGTGCCAGCAGACCCTTTAGCGGGGGGGCCGGGAATGAGCAGTTCTTC. It is translated as CASRPFSGGAGNEQFF.

This clonotype was seen a handful of times. The CDR3: CSVDRDSTDTQYF. The CDR3 region has the DNA TGCAGCGTTGACCGAGACAGCACAGATACGCAGTATTTT. The chain uses TRBV29-1 and TRBJ2-3; D not resolved. Between the trimmed V and J ends, which lost 3 bases and 0 bases, there was a span of 7 bases. This CDR3 has 13 residues. Germline CDR1 SQVTM, CDR2 ANQGSEA.

This clonotype was detected a few times. The chain carries TRBV7-6 and TRBJ1-4; the D gene is possibly TRBD1 (6 bases). The CDR3 totals 15 residues. CDR1 SGHVS and CDR2 FNYEAQ come from the germline V gene. Trimming took off 1 base at V and 4 bases at J, with 10 bases between the two ends. The CDR3 reads CASSLVGQNNEKLFF. CDR3 nucleotides: TGTGCCAGCAGCTTAGTTGGACAGAATAATGAAAAACTGTTTTTT.

The rearrangement links TRBV7-6 to TRBJ1-1; D is unclear. Germline V CDR1 and CDR2: SGHVS, FNYEAQ. The CDR3 runs 13 residues. Trimming left V 2 bases short and J 7 bases short, with 11 bases between. The CDR3 protein is CASSLRATYEAFF. CDR3 DNA: TGTGCCAGCAGCTTACGGGCAACCTATGAAGCTTTCTTT.